This TCR beta chain stems from a study of CD8 T cells in Susac syndrome. General study points: The study acknowledged a relatively small number of individuals in its TCR sequencing and HLA analysis.

As to this clonotype: The target antigen is unknown.

When the RNA was reverse transcribed, random hexamers were used with an input of roughly 0.5 to 1 ug. It was immunoSEQ multiplex PCR that amplified TCR beta CDR3 across 54 Vbeta and 13 Jbeta. TCRdb redid the calling of the immunoSEQ multiplex PCR reads with MiXCR, one entry per CDR3 protein. This repertoire shows some 130,000 distinct CDR3 sequences, more than 90% found once; its top ten account for roughly 0.12%. Sequenced: CD4+ T cells from PBMCs. The sequence derives from a human donor in good health.

The CDR3 here is CASSKQDGDTQYF. The CDR3 nucleotides read TGTGCCAGCTCAAAACAGGATGGCGATACGCAGTATTTT. The chain uses TRBV18 and TRBJ2-3; the D gene is possibly TRBD1 (5 bases). This CDR3 spans 13 amino acids. Trimming cost V 5 bases and J 6 bases, with 12 bases left between them. In germline, CDR1 is KGHSH, CDR2 LQKENI. The full variable domain, rest sourced from reference TRBV18 and TRBJ2-3, is NAGVMQNPRHLVRRRGQEARLRCSPMKGHSHVYWYRQLPEEGLKFMVYLQKENIIDESGMPKERFSAEFPKEGPSILRIQQVVRGDSAAYFCASSKQDGDTQYFGPGTRLTVL.